A selection of T cell receptor beta chains follows, all from one sample in a study of cytomegalovirus exposure and HLA in healthy donors. The method was immunoSEQ multiplex PCR; TCRdb's version includes in-frame clones alone and lacks a portion of them. The sample yields about 160,000 clones, 75% to 80% seen once. Specimen: PBMCs. The source is a woman aged 40 to 50 in good health and CMV-seronegative. Both conserved end residues are part of each CDR3. The D gene is left open where the match is weak. Expanded clones get a size class; other rows say once, few or many, or leave the size out.

j_gene: TRBJ2-1; d_gene: TRBD2; abundance: -; v_gene: TRBV19; CDR3aa: CASSIEGLADIYNEQFF; CDR3nt: TGTGCCAGTAGTATTGAAGGACTAGCGGATATCTACAATGAGCAGTTCTTC
j_gene: TRBJ2-5; d_gene: TRBD1; abundance: -; v_gene: TRBV5-6; CDR3aa: CASSSRDRGQETQYF; CDR3nt: TGTGCCAGCAGCTCCCGAGACAGGGGCCAAGAGACCCAGTACTTC
j_gene: TRBJ2-5; d_gene: -; abundance: -; v_gene: TRBV7-3; CDR3aa: CASSSITSRETQYF; CDR3nt: TGTGCCAGCAGCTCAATTACTAGTAGGGAGACCCAGTACTTC
j_gene: TRBJ2-5; d_gene: -; abundance: -; v_gene: TRBV7-9; CDR3aa: CASSPGQTLQWTQYF; CDR3nt: TGTGCCAGCAGCCCAGGACAGACCCTACAGTGGACCCAGTACTTC
j_gene: TRBJ1-1; d_gene: -; abundance: few; v_gene: TRBV10-3; CDR3aa: CASSSNWNTEAFF; CDR3nt: TGTGCCAGCAGTTCAAACTGGAACACTGAAGCTTTCTTT
j_gene: TRBJ1-5; d_gene: -; abundance: -; v_gene: TRBV6-1; CDR3aa: CASSAPGNQPQHF; CDR3nt: TGTGCCAGCAGTGCTCCTGGCAATCAGCCCCAGCATTTT
j_gene: TRBJ2-5; d_gene: TRBD1; abundance: -; v_gene: TRBV7-8; CDR3aa: CASSTNRDRGLYF; CDR3nt: TGTGCCAGCAGCACAAATCGGGACAGGGGTTTGTACTTC
j_gene: TRBJ2-3; d_gene: TRBD1; abundance: once; v_gene: TRBV11-3; CDR3aa: CASSSGQGGTDTQYF; CDR3nt: TGTGCCAGCAGCTCAGGACAGGGTGGCACAGATACGCAGTATTTT
j_gene: TRBJ2-1; d_gene: -; abundance: -; v_gene: TRBV9; CDR3aa: CASSVGLASNSYNEQFF; CDR3nt: TGTGCCAGCAGCGTAGGTTTAGCATCCAACTCCTACAATGAGCAGTTCTTC
j_gene: TRBJ2-2; d_gene: TRBD2; abundance: -; v_gene: TRBV5-1; CDR3aa: CASSLGLAGNTGELFF; CDR3nt: TGCGCCAGCAGCTTGGGACTAGCGGGGAACACCGGGGAGCTGTTTTTT
j_gene: TRBJ2-2; d_gene: TRBD2; abundance: -; v_gene: TRBV28; CDR3aa: CASSPPPGLAGYTGELFF; CDR3nt: TGTGCCAGCAGTCCCCCGCCGGGACTAGCGGGTTACACCGGGGAGCTGTTTTTT
j_gene: TRBJ1-1; d_gene: -; abundance: -; v_gene: TRBV14; CDR3aa: CASSQARGNTEAFF; CDR3nt: TGTGCCAGCAGCCAAGCGCGGGGTAACACTGAAGCTTTCTTT
j_gene: TRBJ1-4; d_gene: -; abundance: -; v_gene: TRBV7-9; CDR3aa: CASSSSGVLDNEKLFF; CDR3nt: TGTGCCAGCAGCTCGTCAGGCGTCCTTGATAATGAAAAACTGTTTTTT
j_gene: TRBJ2-5; d_gene: TRBD2; abundance: -; v_gene: TRBV7-9; CDR3aa: CASSLTGLAGGWETQYF; CDR3nt: TGTGCCAGCAGCTTAACGGGACTAGCGGGGGGCTGGGAGACCCAGTACTTC
j_gene: TRBJ2-1; d_gene: -; abundance: -; v_gene: TRBV23-1; CDR3aa: CASSRSRFRGSYNEQFF; CDR3nt: TGCGCCAGCAGTCGTAGCCGATTCAGGGGTTCCTACAATGAGCAGTTCTTC
j_gene: TRBJ1-2; d_gene: TRBD1; abundance: -; v_gene: TRBV6-5; CDR3aa: CASRGTGFRYGYTF; CDR3nt: TGTGCCAGCAGAGGGACAGGCTTTCGCTATGGCTACACCTTC
j_gene: TRBJ2-1; d_gene: -; abundance: -; v_gene: TRBV9; CDR3aa: CASSVSGYYNEQFF; CDR3nt: TGTGCCAGCAGCGTTTCGGGGTACTACAATGAGCAGTTCTTC
j_gene: TRBJ2-3; d_gene: -; abundance: -; v_gene: TRBV5-4; CDR3aa: CASSLARTATDTQYF; CDR3nt: TGTGCCAGCAGCTTGGCTCGGACAGCCACAGATACGCAGTATTTT
j_gene: TRBJ2-1; d_gene: TRBD2; abundance: -; v_gene: TRBV16; CDR3aa: CASSPSTAGVVLGQFF; CDR3nt: TGTGCCAGCAGCCCAAGCACAGCGGGGGTAGTCCTAGGGCAGTTCTTC
j_gene: TRBJ2-1; d_gene: -; abundance: few; v_gene: TRBV5-4; CDR3aa: CASSLPSPGNEQFF; CDR3nt: TGTGCCAGCAGCCTACCATCACCGGGCAATGAGCAGTTCTTC
j_gene: TRBJ1-2; d_gene: TRBD1; abundance: -; v_gene: TRBV18; CDR3aa: CASSPDRTGVIYGYTF; CDR3nt: TGTGCCAGCTCACCAGATCGGACAGGGGTGATTTATGGCTACACCTTC
j_gene: TRBJ1-4; d_gene: -; abundance: -; v_gene: TRBV20-1; CDR3aa: CSAPQREKLFF; CDR3nt: TGCAGTGCCCCCCAGCGTGAAAAACTGTTTTTT
j_gene: TRBJ1-3; d_gene: -; abundance: -; v_gene: TRBV5-1; CDR3aa: CASSPLETAGNTIYF; CDR3nt: TGCGCCAGCAGCCCTCTGGAAACAGCTGGAAACACCATATATTTT
j_gene: TRBJ1-6; d_gene: -; abundance: -; v_gene: TRBV5-1; CDR3aa: CASSLRIQGMVSPLHF; CDR3nt: TGCGCCAGCAGCCTGAGAATCCAGGGTATGGTGTCACCCCTCCACTTT
j_gene: TRBJ1-5; d_gene: TRBD1; abundance: -; v_gene: TRBV5-4; CDR3aa: CASSQVQGGNQPQHF; CDR3nt: TGCGCCAGCAGCCAAGTACAGGGGGGCAATCAGCCCCAGCATTTT
j_gene: TRBJ2-3; d_gene: TRBD2; abundance: few; v_gene: TRBV18; CDR3aa: CASSLLAVTDTQYF; CDR3nt: TGTGCCAGCTCACTCCTAGCGGTCACAGATACGCAGTATTTT
j_gene: TRBJ2-5; d_gene: -; abundance: -; v_gene: TRBV2; CDR3aa: CASSVSRETQYF; CDR3nt: TGTGCCAGCAGTGTCTCCCGAGAGACCCAGTACTTC
j_gene: TRBJ2-3; d_gene: TRBD1; abundance: -; v_gene: TRBV14; CDR3aa: CASSQYRGTSTDTQYF; CDR3nt: TGTGCCAGCAGCCAGTACAGGGGAACTAGCACAGATACGCAGTATTTT
j_gene: TRBJ2-5; d_gene: -; abundance: -; v_gene: TRBV25-1; CDR3aa: CASTTGMGHLGETQYF; CDR3nt: TGTGCCAGCACCACCGGGATGGGCCATTTGGGGGAGACCCAGTACTTC
j_gene: TRBJ2-1; d_gene: -; abundance: -; v_gene: TRBV7-9; CDR3aa: CSSSAPEVNEQFF; CDR3nt: TGTTCCAGCAGCGCCCCAGAGGTCAATGAGCAGTTCTTC
j_gene: TRBJ2-5; d_gene: -; abundance: -; v_gene: TRBV7-2; CDR3aa: CASSLGLAETQYF; CDR3nt: TGTGCCAGCAGCTTGGGGCTAGCGGAGACCCAGTACTTC
j_gene: TRBJ1-1; d_gene: -; abundance: -; v_gene: TRBV5-6; CDR3aa: CASSLVRQGNTEAFF; CDR3nt: TGTGCCAGCAGCTTGGTACGCCAGGGAAACACTGAAGCTTTCTTT
j_gene: TRBJ1-2; d_gene: -; abundance: -; v_gene: TRBV29-1; CDR3aa: CSAGSGYGYTF; CDR3nt: TGCAGCGCTGGATCAGGTTATGGCTACACCTTC
j_gene: TRBJ1-2; d_gene: -; abundance: once; v_gene: TRBV6-1; CDR3aa: CASSEVAGNNYGYTF; CDR3nt: TGTGCCAGCAGTGAAGTTGCCGGGAACAACTATGGCTACACCTTC
j_gene: TRBJ2-5; d_gene: -; abundance: once; v_gene: TRBV5-6; CDR3aa: CASSFRDRETQYF; CDR3nt: TGTGCCAGCAGCTTCCGGGATCGGGAGACCCAGTACTTC
j_gene: TRBJ2-1; d_gene: -; abundance: -; v_gene: TRBV28; CDR3aa: CASSSRNEQFF; CDR3nt: TGTGCCAGCAGTTCTAGGAATGAGCAGTTCTTC
j_gene: TRBJ2-7; d_gene: -; abundance: few; v_gene: TRBV7-5; CDR3aa: CVPWPHRGQNYEQYF; CDR3nt: TGTGTCCCCTGGCCCCACAGGGGCCAGAACTACGAGCAGTACTTC
j_gene: TRBJ2-1; d_gene: TRBD2; abundance: -; v_gene: TRBV19; CDR3aa: CATSYGGRARGEQFF; CDR3nt: TGTGCCACCAGCTATGGGGGGAGGGCCCGGGGGGAGCAGTTCTTC
j_gene: TRBJ2-7; d_gene: TRBD1; abundance: -; v_gene: TRBV2; CDR3aa: CASSPAGTGETYF; CDR3nt: TGTGCCAGCAGCCCGGCGGGGACAGGGGAGACGTACTTC
j_gene: TRBJ2-7; d_gene: -; abundance: -; v_gene: TRBV6-5; CDR3aa: CASSPRRPLIYEQYF; CDR3nt: TGTGCCAGCAGTCCTCGGAGACCTCTGATCTACGAGCAGTACTTC
j_gene: TRBJ1-5; d_gene: -; abundance: once; v_gene: TRBV28; CDR3aa: CASRSDMYSNQPQHF; CDR3nt: TGTGCCAGCAGGTCGGACATGTATAGCAATCAGCCCCAGCATTTT
j_gene: TRBJ2-5; d_gene: -; abundance: -; v_gene: TRBV2; CDR3aa: CASIAAQGRETQYF; CDR3nt: TGTGCCAGCATCGCGGCGCAGGGTAGGGAGACCCAGTACTTC
j_gene: TRBJ2-3; d_gene: -; abundance: -; v_gene: TRBV4-1; CDR3aa: CASSQGSGDTQYF; CDR3nt: TGCGCCAGCAGCCAAGGATCAGGGGATACGCAGTATTTT
j_gene: TRBJ1-1; d_gene: -; abundance: once; v_gene: TRBV5-5; CDR3aa: CASSSGIDTEAFF; CDR3nt: TGTGCCAGCAGCTCGGGGATAGACACTGAAGCTTTCTTT
j_gene: TRBJ1-2; d_gene: -; abundance: -; v_gene: TRBV5-4; CDR3aa: CASSSLPPMTERFYGYTF; CDR3nt: TGTGCCAGCAGCTCCCTTCCGCCGATGACGGAGAGATTCTATGGCTACACCTTC